This TCR beta chain was sequenced for a study of beta chain features in type 1 diabetes. Regarding the study as a whole: More deletions and fewer insertions at VDJ junctions were found in patients with type 1 diabetes.

Reverse transcribing all isolated RNA meant expressed TCRB transcripts were sequenced. Profiling relied on immunoSEQ multiplex PCR, and the TCRdb table lists in-frame clones only, not all of them. The table lists around 13,000 clones, 35% to 55% of them singletons. It was via CD45RO/CCR7/CD25/CD127/CD95/CD27 that CD4+ naive, central memory, regulatory and stem cell-like memory cells were sorted. Sorted populations all exceeded 95% purity. Germline loops: CDR1 LGHNA, CDR2 YSLEER. This CDR3 has 16 amino acids. With 1 base clipped from V and 2 bases from J, the junction kept 3 bases outside the gene matches. Notes on this clone: Its target is not known.

This rearrangement joins TRBV4-3 to TRBJ2-7, with 12 bases matching TRBD1. The source material was stem cell memory CD4+ T cells from blood. This sequence originates from a man in his late teens or twenties in good health. The CDR3 coding sequence is TGCGCCAGCAGCCAAGCGGGACAGGGGGCTCCCTACGAGCAGTACTTC. Translation gives CASSQAGQGAPYEQYF.